This T cell receptor beta chain was observed in a study of blood T cell repertoires in COVID-19. Study information: The study drew acute and convalescent COVID-19 samples from the United States, Italy and Spain. PBMCs, B-cell-depleted T cells, or T cells were the source of the cDNA or gDNA that made up the material.

Germline-derived CDR1 and CDR2 are KGHSH and LQKENI. The CDR3 is 17 amino acids. V was clipped by 3 bases and J by 0 bases, with 15 bases between them. Method: immunoSEQ multiplex PCR; TCRdb's copy keeps in-frame clones and lacks some. Of over 250,000 clones in the sample, around nine tenths were seen once. Sequencing input: PBMCs or T cells enriched from blood (not recorded which). The source of this sequence is a woman in her fifties or sixties in a cohort exposed to, infected with or recovered from COVID-19 (not recorded which). This sequence joins TRBV18 and TRBJ1-3; D is perhaps TRBD1 (5 bases). The CDR3 DNA reads as TGTGCCAGCTCACCGTCGGAGGGGACGCGCTCTGGAAACACCATATATTTT. Translation gives CASSPSEGTRSGNTIYF.